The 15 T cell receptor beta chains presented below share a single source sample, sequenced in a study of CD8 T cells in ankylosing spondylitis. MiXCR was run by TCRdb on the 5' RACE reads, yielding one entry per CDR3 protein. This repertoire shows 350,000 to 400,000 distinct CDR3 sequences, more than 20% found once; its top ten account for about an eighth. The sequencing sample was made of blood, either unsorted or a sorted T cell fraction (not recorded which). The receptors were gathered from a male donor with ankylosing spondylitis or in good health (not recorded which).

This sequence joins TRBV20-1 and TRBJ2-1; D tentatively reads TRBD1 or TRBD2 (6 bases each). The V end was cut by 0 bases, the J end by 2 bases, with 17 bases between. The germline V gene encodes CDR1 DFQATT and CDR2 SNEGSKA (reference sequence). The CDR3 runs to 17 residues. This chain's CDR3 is CSARDFSGGLPYNEQFF. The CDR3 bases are TGCAGTGCTAGAGATTTTAGTGGGGGGCTGCCCTACAATGAGCAGTTCTTC.

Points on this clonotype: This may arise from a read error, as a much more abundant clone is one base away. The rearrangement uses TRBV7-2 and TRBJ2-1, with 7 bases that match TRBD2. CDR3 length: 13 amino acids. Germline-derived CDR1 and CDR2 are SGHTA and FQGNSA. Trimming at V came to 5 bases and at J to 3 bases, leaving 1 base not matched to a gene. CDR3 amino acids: CASSRDYYNEQFF. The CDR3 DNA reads TGTGCCAGCAGCCGGGACTACTACAATGAGCAGTTCTTC.

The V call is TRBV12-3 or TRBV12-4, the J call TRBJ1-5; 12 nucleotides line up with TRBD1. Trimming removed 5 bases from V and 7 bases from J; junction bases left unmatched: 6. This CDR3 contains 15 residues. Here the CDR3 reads CASSGGTGGRQPQHF. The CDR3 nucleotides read TGTGCCAGCAGTGGGGGGACAGGGGGCCGGCAGCCCCAGCATTTT.

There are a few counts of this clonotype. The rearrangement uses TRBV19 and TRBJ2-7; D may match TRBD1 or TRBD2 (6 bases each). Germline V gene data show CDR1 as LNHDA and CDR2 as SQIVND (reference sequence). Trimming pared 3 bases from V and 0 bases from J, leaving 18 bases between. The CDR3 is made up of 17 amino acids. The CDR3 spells CASSIGSGAPNSYEQYF. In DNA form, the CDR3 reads TGTGCCAGTAGTATCGGGTCGGGGGCCCCGAACTCCTACGAGCAGTACTTC.

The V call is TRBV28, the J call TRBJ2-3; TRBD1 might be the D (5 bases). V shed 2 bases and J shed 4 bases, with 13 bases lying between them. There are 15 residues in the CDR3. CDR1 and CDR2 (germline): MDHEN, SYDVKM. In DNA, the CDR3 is TGTGCCAGCAGTTTAAAGGGGTTCGGTTCAGATACGCAGTATTTT. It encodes CASSLKGFGSDTQYF. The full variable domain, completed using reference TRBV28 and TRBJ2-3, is DVKVTQSSRYLVKRTGEKVFLECVQDMDHENMFWYRQDPGLGLRLIYFSYDVKMKEKGDIPEGYSVSREKKERFSLILESASTNQTSMYLCASSLKGFGSDTQYFGPGTRLTVL.

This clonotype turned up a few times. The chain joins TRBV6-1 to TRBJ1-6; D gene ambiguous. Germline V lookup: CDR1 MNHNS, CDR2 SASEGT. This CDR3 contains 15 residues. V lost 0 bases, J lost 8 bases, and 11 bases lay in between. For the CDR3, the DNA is TGTGCCAGCAGTGAAGCCGGTGTGGATCATTCACCCCTCCACTTT. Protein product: CASSEAGVDHSPLHF.

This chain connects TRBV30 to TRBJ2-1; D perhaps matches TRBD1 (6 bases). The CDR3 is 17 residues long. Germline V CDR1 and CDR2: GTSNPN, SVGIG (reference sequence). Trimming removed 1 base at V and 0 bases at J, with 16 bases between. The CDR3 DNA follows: TGTGCCTGGAGTGATGGTGTGGACAGAATCTCCTACAATGAGCAGTTCTTC. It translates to CAWSDGVDRISYNEQFF.

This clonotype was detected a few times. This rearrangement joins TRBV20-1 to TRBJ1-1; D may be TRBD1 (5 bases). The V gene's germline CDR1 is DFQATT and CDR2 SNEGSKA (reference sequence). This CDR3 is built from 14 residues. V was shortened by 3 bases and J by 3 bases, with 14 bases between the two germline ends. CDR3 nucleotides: TGCAGTGCTAGGCGGCAGGGTTTCGACACTGAAGCTTTCTTT. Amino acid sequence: CSARRQGFDTEAFF.

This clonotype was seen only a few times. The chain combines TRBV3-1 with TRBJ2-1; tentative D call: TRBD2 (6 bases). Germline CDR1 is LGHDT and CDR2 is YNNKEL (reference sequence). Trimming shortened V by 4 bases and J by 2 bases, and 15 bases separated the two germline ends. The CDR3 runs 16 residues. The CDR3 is CASSPHRETAYNEQFF. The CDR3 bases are TGTGCCAGCAGCCCCCACCGGGAGACAGCCTACAATGAGCAGTTCTTC.

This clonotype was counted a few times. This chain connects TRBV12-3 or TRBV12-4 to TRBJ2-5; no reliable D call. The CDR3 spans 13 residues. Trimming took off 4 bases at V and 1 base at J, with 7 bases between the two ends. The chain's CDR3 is CASSSGTQETQYF. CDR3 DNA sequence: TGTGCCAGCAGTTCCGGAACCCAAGAGACCCAGTACTTC.

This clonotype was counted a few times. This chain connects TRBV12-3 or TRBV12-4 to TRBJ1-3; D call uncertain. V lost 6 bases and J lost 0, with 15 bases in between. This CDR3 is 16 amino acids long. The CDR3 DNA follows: TGTGCCAGCAGGGAGCTTAAGGAAATCTCTGGAAACACCATATATTTT. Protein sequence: CASRELKEISGNTIYF.

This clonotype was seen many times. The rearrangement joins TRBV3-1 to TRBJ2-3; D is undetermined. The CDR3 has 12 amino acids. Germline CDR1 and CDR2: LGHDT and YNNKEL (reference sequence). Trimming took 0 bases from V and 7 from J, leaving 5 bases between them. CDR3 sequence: CASSQDGNTQYF. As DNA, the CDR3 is TGTGCCAGCAGCCAAGACGGTAATACGCAGTATTTT.

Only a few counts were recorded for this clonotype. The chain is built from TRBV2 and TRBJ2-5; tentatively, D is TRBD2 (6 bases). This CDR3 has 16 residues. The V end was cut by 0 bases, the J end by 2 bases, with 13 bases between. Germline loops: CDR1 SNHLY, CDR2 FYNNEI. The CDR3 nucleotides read TGTGCCAGCAGTGAAGCCCGGGAGACGCCTCAAGAGACCCAGTACTTC. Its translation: CASSEARETPQETQYF. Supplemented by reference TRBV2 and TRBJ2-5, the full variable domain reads EPEVTQTPSHQVTQMGQEVILRCVPISNHLYFYWYRQILGQKVEFLVSFYNNEISEKSEIFDDQFSVERPDGSNFTLKIRSTKLEDSAMYFCASSEARETPQETQYFGPGTRLLVL.

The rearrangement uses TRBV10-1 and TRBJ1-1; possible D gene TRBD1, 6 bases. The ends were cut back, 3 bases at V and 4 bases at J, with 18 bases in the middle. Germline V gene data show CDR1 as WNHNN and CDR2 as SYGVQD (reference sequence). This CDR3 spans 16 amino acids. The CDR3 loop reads CASSDLKPTGTTEAFF. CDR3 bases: TGCGCCAGCAGTGACCTAAAACCTACAGGGACCACTGAAGCTTTCTTT.

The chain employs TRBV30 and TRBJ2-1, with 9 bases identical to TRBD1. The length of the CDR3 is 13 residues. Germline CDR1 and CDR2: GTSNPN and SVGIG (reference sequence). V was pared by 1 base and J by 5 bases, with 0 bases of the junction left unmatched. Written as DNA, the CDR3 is TGTGCCTGGAGTGGGACAGGGGACAATGAGCAGTTCTTC. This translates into CAWSGTGDNEQFF.